The T cell receptor (beta chain) under discussion was sequenced for a study of control samples from healthy donors and cancer patients. This CDR3 is built from 15 residues. Trimming left V 8 bases short and J 1 base short, with 17 bases between. The germline V gene encodes CDR1 LNHDA and CDR2 SQIVND (reference sequence). Using immunoSEQ multiplex PCR, the repertoire was profiled, and TCRdb retains in-frame clones only, with some absent. Here the sample spans about 220,000 clones, 85% to 95% being singletons. Sequencing was carried out using blood. V gene TRBV19 combines with J gene TRBJ1-1; a weak D match, TRBD1 (6 bases). This clonotype originated in a man over 45 in good health. The CDR3 spells CASCVAPGANTEAFF. DNA of the CDR3: TGTGCCAGTTGTGTAGCGCCAGGGGCGAACACTGAAGCTTTCTTT.